Reported below is one T cell receptor (beta chain). Its antigen remains unidentified. The data originate from a study of blood T cells in healthy people across ages. A second PCR, run for about 7 to 11 cycles, used a sample-barcoded 5' primer plus a J-beta primer mix. In TCRdb, the 5' RACE reads were re-called with MiXCR into one record per CDR3 protein. In the table there are 750,000 to 950,000 distinct CDR3 sequences, about 27% of which are singletons. Germline CDR1 is ENHRY and CDR2 is SYGVKD. The CDR3 extends over 12 amino acids. V was cut by 4 bases and J by 3 bases, with 7 bases left in between. Whole-study results and caveats: Calculation of diversity from one million T cells yielded estimates considered to be underestimates.

In addition, the sample was reused for a study of T cells of mothers and their children. As that study records: The cDNA synthesis received all extracted RNA, at approximately 1.5 ug per 15 ul. Maternal samples each gave over 8.5 million TCR beta CDR3 reads, and child samples approximately 2.8 million each.

The chain links TRBV10-3 to TRBJ2-7; no clear D gene. The sequence was obtained from a woman aged 35 to 49 in good health. Sequencing input: blood. CDR3: CAISVLNYEQYF. Written as DNA, the CDR3 is TGTGCCATCAGTGTACTTAACTACGAGCAGTACTTC.